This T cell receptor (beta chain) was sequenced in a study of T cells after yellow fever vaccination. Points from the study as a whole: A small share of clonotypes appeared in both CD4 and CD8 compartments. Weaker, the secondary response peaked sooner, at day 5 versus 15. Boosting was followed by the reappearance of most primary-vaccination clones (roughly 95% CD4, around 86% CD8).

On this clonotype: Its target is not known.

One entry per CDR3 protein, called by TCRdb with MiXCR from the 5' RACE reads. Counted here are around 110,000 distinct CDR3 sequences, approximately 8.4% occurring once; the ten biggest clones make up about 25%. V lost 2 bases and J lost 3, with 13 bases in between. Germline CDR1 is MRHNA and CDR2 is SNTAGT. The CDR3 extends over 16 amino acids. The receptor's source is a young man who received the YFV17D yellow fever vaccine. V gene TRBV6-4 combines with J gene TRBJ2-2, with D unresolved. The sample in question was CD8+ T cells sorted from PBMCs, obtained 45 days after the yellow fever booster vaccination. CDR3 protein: CASSDAGSLHTGELFF. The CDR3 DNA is TGTGCCAGCAGTGACGCCGGCTCTTTACACACCGGGGAGCTGTTTTTT.